These 20 T cell receptor beta chains came from one sample sequenced in a study of blood T cells in healthy people across ages. Using a J-beta primer mix together with a sample-barcoded 5' primer, a second PCR was run for roughly 6 to 11 cycles. MiXCR was run by TCRdb on the 5' RACE reads, yielding one entry per CDR3 protein. The table lists about 650,000 distinct CDR3 sequences, about 50% of them singletons. Sequencing was performed on blood. The receptors here all came from a woman of 80 years or more in good health.

The chain has TRBV2 and TRBJ1-1; no clear D. Germline CDR1 reads SNHLY; CDR2 reads FYNNEI. V was clipped by 2 bases and J by 7 bases, with 8 bases between them. The CDR3 has 12 residues. CDR3 sequence (DNA): TGTGCCAGCAGTGAACAGTTTGGTGAAGCTTTCTTT. Its translation: CASSEQFGEAFF.

CDR3 bases: TGTGCCAGCAGCCCCCACAAGGGCGGCAATGAGCAGTTCTTC. Residues: CASSPHKGGNEQFF. The rearrangement links TRBV11-2 to TRBJ2-1; D not resolved. This CDR3 contains 14 residues. Germline V CDR1 and CDR2: SGHAT, FQNNGV. Trimming cost V 5 bases and J 6 bases, with 14 bases left between them.

Details on this clonotype: A clone one base away is much larger, so this may be a read error. The genes are TRBV20-1 and TRBJ1-4; unclear D gene. The CDR3 length is 14 residues. Trimming took off 3 bases at V and 4 bases at J, with 12 bases between the two ends. Germline V gives CDR1 DFQATT, CDR2 SNEGSKA (reference sequence). The CDR3 region is CSASRRNLNEKLFF. In DNA, the CDR3 is TGCAGTGCTAGTCGACGGAACCTTAATGAAAAACTGTTTTTT.

The CDR3 spells CASSPETGDYGYTF. CDR3 nucleotides: TGTGCCAGCAGCCCGGAAACCGGGGACTATGGCTACACCTTC. The genes are TRBV5-5 and TRBJ1-2; D not resolved. This CDR3 is built from 14 residues. V dropped 4 bases and J dropped 3 bases, with 13 bases sitting between them. CDR1 is SGHKS, CDR2 YYEKEE, per germline (reference sequence).

The rearrangement joins TRBV6-6 to TRBJ2-1; 13 bases are a match to TRBD2. Germline CDR1 and CDR2: MNHNY and SVGAGI (reference sequence). The CDR3 covers 15 residues. The junction had 5 bases not matched to a gene; V was cut back by 5 bases and J by 7 bases. CDR3 coding DNA: TGTGCCAGCAGTACTAGCGGGGGGGCCGGTAATGAGCAGTTCTTC. This translates into CASSTSGGAGNEQFF.

The table lists this clonotype with a few counts. The junction differs from germline at one of its ends, possibly a read error. The V call is TRBV28, the J call TRBJ2-6; a possible D gene is TRBD1 (5 bases). The CDR3 covers 16 residues. Germline CDR1 and CDR2: MDHEN and SYDVKM. The CDR3 loop reads CASNGRLSSGANVPTF. CDR3 sequence (DNA): TGTGCCAGCAATGGACGGCTGAGCTCTGGGGCCAACGTCCCGACTTTC.

The chain carries TRBV20-1 and TRBJ1-5, with D possibly being TRBD1 (5 bases). CDR3 length: 14 residues. Germline V lookup: CDR1 DFQATT, CDR2 SNEGSKA (reference sequence). Trimming left V 6 bases short and J 7 bases short, with 19 bases between. The CDR3 spells CSANWPGGGQPQHF. The CDR3 DNA reads as TGCAGTGCAAACTGGCCCGGGGGTGGGCAGCCCCAGCATTTT.

The gene calls are TRBV5-1 and TRBJ1-2; the D gene is possibly TRBD1 (5 bases). CDR3 length equals 13 residues. The germline CDR1 and CDR2 sequences are SGHRS and YFSETQ. The V end lost 1 base, the J end lost 6 bases, and 10 bases lay between the germline ends. The CDR3: CASSLWGSDGYTF. The DNA for the CDR3 is TGCGCCAGCAGCTTGTGGGGCTCGGATGGCTACACCTTC.

In this sample, this clonotype turned up many times. The V and J genes are TRBV28 and TRBJ1-1; a possible D gene is TRBD1 (5 bases). The CDR3 is 12 amino acids. V gave up 5 bases and J gave up 6 bases, with 10 bases separating them. Germline lookup yields CDR1 MDHEN and CDR2 SYDVKM. DNA for the CDR3: TGTGCCAGCAGTACAGGTGTTGCTGAAGCTTTCTTT. Its protein is CASSTGVAEAFF.

This clonotype was picked up many times. Its ends do not fully match the called genes, so a read error is possible. DNA for the CDR3: TGTGCCAGCAGCTTATCTAACTATGGCTACACCTTC. Amino acid sequence: CASSLSNYGYTF. The chain links TRBV28 to TRBJ1-2; D gene ambiguous. CDR1 is MDHEN, CDR2 SYDVKM, per germline. The CDR3 has 12 amino acids.

The chain combines TRBV5-1 with TRBJ2-5; 12 bases map to TRBD2. This CDR3 has 18 amino acids. V shed 3 bases and J 0 bases; nucleotides not matched to a gene: 9. Germline values: CDR1 SGHRS, CDR2 YFSETQ. The chain's CDR3 is CASSSRTSGVGYQETQYF. In DNA form, the CDR3 reads TGCGCCAGCAGCTCCCGGACTAGCGGGGTTGGGTACCAAGAGACCCAGTACTTC.

This clonotype was observed a handful of times. The chain couples TRBV14 to TRBJ2-2, with a weak D call TRBD1 (5 bases). Trimming pared 6 bases from V and 2 bases from J, leaving 10 bases between. The CDR3 contains 14 residues. CDR1 is SGHDN and CDR2 is FVKESK in the germline V gene. The CDR3 here is CASRLDSNTGELFF. For the CDR3, the DNA is TGTGCCAGCAGATTAGACAGTAACACCGGGGAGCTGTTTTTT. The entire variable domain, with the rest obtained from reference TRBV14 and TRBJ2-2, is as follows: EAGVTQFPSHSVIEKGQTVTLRCDPISGHDNLYWYRRVMGKEIKFLLHFVKESKQDESGMPNNRFLAERTGGTYSTLKVQPAELEDSGVYFCASRLDSNTGELFFGEGSRLTVL.

The V and J genes are TRBV12-3 or TRBV12-4 and TRBJ1-6; D might be TRBD1 (6 bases). The length of the CDR3 is 14 residues. Trimming stripped 6 bases from V and 8 bases from J, with 14 bases between. CDR3 protein: CASSLQGGDSPLHF. The CDR3 bases are TGTGCCAGCAGCTTACAGGGTGGTGATTCACCCCTCCACTTT.

The chain links TRBV6-5 to TRBJ2-1; TRBD1 agrees at 10 bases. Germline-derived CDR1 and CDR2 are MNHEY and SVGAGI. V lost 6 bases and J lost 4; bases outside the gene matches: 6. CDR3 length: 15 amino acids. CDR3 bases: TGTGCCAGCAGGCGACAGGGGGCCTCGTACAATGAGCAGTTCTTC. This encodes CASRRQGASYNEQFF.

V is TRBV27 and J is TRBJ2-7, with 8 bases that match TRBD2. The CDR3 runs to 15 residues. Germline loops: CDR1 MNHEY, CDR2 SMNVEV (reference sequence). V shed 7 bases, J shed 0 bases, and the junction held 8 bases outside the gene matches. In nucleotides, the CDR3 is TGTGCCAGCACGGGGGGGGAAATGAGCTCCTACGAGCAGTACTTC. It is translated as CASTGGEMSSYEQYF.

The chain recombines TRBV24-1 with TRBJ2-5, with 8 positions matching TRBD2. J was trimmed by 4 bases and V by 0 bases; bases with no gene match: 18. The CDR3 has 20 residues. Germline V gene sequence: CDR1 KGHDR, CDR2 SFDVKD. DNA of the CDR3: TGTGCCACCAGTGATTTGCCGGAAAGCGGGAGTTCGGGGGCGAGAGAGACCCAGTACTTC. Protein product: CATSDLPESGSSGARETQYF.

Comments on this clonotype: This clone may be a read error of a much larger clone one base away. V usage is TRBV7-3 and J usage is TRBJ2-1; 8 bases align to TRBD2. The CDR3 sequence is 16 residues long. Germline V gene lookup returns CDR1 SGHTA and CDR2 FQGTGA. The CDR3 sequence is CASSRATSGSCNEQFF. In DNA, the CDR3 is TGTGCCAGCAGCCGTGCCACTAGCGGTTCCTGCAATGAGCAGTTCTTC.

This chain uses TRBV5-1 with TRBJ1-4, with TRBD1 as a possible D gene (5 bases). Germline V gene data show CDR1 as SGHRS and CDR2 as YFSETQ. This CDR3 spans 14 amino acids. V was pared by 4 bases and J by 8 bases, with 15 bases between. The CDR3 loop reads CASSVQGDGEKLFF. Written as DNA, the CDR3 is TGCGCCAGCAGCGTTCAAGGGGATGGGGAAAAACTGTTTTTT.

About this clonotype itself: Possible read error: a much larger clone is one base away. In DNA, the CDR3 is TGTGCCAGCAGTGTTCAGGGGGCCTACAATGAGCAGTACTTC. Protein product: CASSVQGAYNEQYF. The rearrangement links TRBV2 to TRBJ2-1, with 8 bases lining up with TRBD1. The J call could be wrong; TRBJ2-7 is a better fit for the DNA end. The CDR3 is 14 amino acids. The germline CDR1 and CDR2 sequences are SNHLY and FYNNEI.

This chain connects TRBV4-1 to TRBJ2-1, with D perhaps TRBD1 (6 bases). The CDR3 covers 17 residues. Between the trimmed V and J ends, which lost 0 bases and 4 bases, there was a span of 16 bases. Germline-derived CDR1 and CDR2 are MGHRA and YSYEKL. As DNA, the CDR3 is TGCGCCAGCAGCCAAGATCTATCCAGGGGAACTTACAATGAGCAGTTCTTC. This sequence encodes CASSQDLSRGTYNEQFF.